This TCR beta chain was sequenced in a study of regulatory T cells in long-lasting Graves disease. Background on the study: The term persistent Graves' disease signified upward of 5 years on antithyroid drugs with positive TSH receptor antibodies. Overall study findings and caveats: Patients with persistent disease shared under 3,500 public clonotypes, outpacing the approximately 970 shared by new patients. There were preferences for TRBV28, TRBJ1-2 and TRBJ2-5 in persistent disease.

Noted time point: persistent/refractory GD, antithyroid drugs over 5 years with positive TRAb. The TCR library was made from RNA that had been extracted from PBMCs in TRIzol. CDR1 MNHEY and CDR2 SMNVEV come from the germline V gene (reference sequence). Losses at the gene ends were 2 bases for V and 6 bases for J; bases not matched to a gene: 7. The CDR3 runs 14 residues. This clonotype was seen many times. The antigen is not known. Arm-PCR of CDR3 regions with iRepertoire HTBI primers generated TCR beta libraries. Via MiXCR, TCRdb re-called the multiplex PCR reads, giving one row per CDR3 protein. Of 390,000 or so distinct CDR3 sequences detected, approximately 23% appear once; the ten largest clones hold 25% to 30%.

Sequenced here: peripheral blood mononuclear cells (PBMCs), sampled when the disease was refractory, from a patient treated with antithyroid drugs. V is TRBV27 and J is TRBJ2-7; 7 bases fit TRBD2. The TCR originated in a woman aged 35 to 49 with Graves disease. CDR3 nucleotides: TGTGCCAGCAGTTTAGTGGGAGGGCCGGTCGAGCAGTACTTC. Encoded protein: CASSLVGGPVEQYF.